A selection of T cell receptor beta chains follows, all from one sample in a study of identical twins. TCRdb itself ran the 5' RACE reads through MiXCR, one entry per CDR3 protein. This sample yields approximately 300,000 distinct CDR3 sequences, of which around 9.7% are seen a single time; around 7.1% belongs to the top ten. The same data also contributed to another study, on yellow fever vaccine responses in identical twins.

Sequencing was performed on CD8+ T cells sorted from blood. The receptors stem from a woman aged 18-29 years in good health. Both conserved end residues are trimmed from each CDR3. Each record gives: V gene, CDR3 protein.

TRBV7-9,ASSPRKGNTDTQY
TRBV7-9,ASTETGQGVGEQY
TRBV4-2,ASSQGTGGQPQH
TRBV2,ASSESSNTDTQY
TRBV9,ASSVAWGGANVLT
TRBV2,ASRTGLRDTQY
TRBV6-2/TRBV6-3,ASSSNRADEQF
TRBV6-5,ASSYREGGTSYEQY
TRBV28,ASSATGGRQY
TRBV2,ASSEIGLAEQF
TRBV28,ASSLHQPQH